Below, 26 T cell receptor beta chains from the same sample are listed, as sequenced in a study of response to subunit inactivated influenza vaccine. Each CDR3 protein gets one entry after TCRdb re-called the RT-PCR reads with MiXCR. This table has 500,000 to 700,000 distinct CDR3 sequences, around 25% appearing once. This sample was also put to use in a study of T cells expressing NK-cell markers. That paper adds: Generation of TCR beta cDNA was performed by 5'RACE template switching incorporating UMIs.

This sample comprised CD4+ T cells sorted from PBMCs, obtained 11 to 12 days after vaccination. Source of these receptors: a man aged 50-60 years who received an inactivated influenza vaccine.

This chain uses TRBV4-3 with TRBJ2-1; 10 nucleotides agree with TRBD1. The junction had 10 bases not matched to a gene; V was cut back by 2 bases and J by 9 bases. The V gene's germline CDR1 is LGHNA and CDR2 YSLEER. The CDR3 has 16 amino acids. In nucleotides, the CDR3 is TGCGCCAGCAGCCAACCACCCGGGACAGGGGTGGGTGAGCAGTTCTTC. Protein: CASSQPPGTGVGEQFF.

The V gene is TRBV5-1, the J gene TRBJ2-6; D possibly corresponds to TRBD2 (5 bases). Trimming removed 0 bases from V and 1 base from J, with 11 bases in between. The CDR3 sequence is 17 residues long. The germline V gene encodes CDR1 SGHRS and CDR2 YFSETQ. The CDR3 reads CASSLVAGESGANVLTF. Written as DNA, the CDR3 is TGCGCCAGCAGCTTGGTGGCCGGGGAATCTGGGGCCAACGTCCTGACTTTC.

The V and J genes are TRBV7-2 and TRBJ2-5, with TRBD2 as a possible D gene (6 bases). The CDR3 runs 17 residues. V was shortened by 0 bases and J by 1 base, with 15 bases between the two germline ends. Germline loops: CDR1 SGHTA, CDR2 FQGNSA. The CDR3 DNA reads as TGTGCCAGCAGCTTAGCAGTTAGTGTGGGGGGCCAAGAGACCCAGTACTTC. Its translation: CASSLAVSVGGQETQYF.

The rearrangement joins TRBV28 to TRBJ2-2, with D tentatively TRBD2 (5 bases). The CDR3 sequence is 16 residues long. V lost 3 bases, J lost 1 base, and 12 bases lay in between. Germline-derived CDR1 and CDR2 are MDHEN and SYDVKM. The chain's CDR3 is CASSLRSRGNTGELFF. The CDR3 region has the DNA TGTGCCAGCAGTTTGCGTTCTCGGGGGAACACCGGGGAGCTGTTTTTT.

The V call is TRBV6-1, the J call TRBJ1-4; D gene uncertain. With 8 bases removed from V and 8 bases from J, the gap between germline ends came to 9 bases. CDR1 is MNHNS and CDR2 is SASEGT in the germline V gene. This CDR3 has 11 residues. The CDR3: CASYGREKLFF. CDR3 nucleotide sequence: TGTGCCAGCTACGGGCGGGAAAAACTGTTTTTT.

In its sample, this clonotype was seen many times. This chain uses TRBV12-3 or TRBV12-4 with TRBJ2-7; weak D call: TRBD1 (5 bases). This CDR3 region has 15 residues. Trimming shortened V by 1 base and J by 0 bases, and 10 bases separated the two germline ends. The CDR3 nucleotides are TGTGCCAGCAGTTTAGTGGTGACAGCCTCCTACGAGCAGTACTTC. It specifies CASSLVVTASYEQYF.

This clonotype was found a few times. This chain connects TRBV6-1 to TRBJ2-1; 11 positions agree with TRBD2. Trimming cost V 5 bases and J 4 bases; bases outside gene matches: 4. There are 15 residues in the CDR3. CDR1 and CDR2 (germline): MNHNS, SASEGT. The CDR3 protein is CASSTGTSGYNEQFF. The CDR3, as DNA: TGTGCCAGCAGTACCGGGACTAGCGGATACAATGAGCAGTTCTTC.

The chain employs TRBV6-2 or TRBV6-3 and TRBJ2-7; D is uncertain. The germline CDR1 and CDR2 sequences are MNHEY and SVGEGT. Between the trimmed V and J ends, which lost 3 bases and 5 bases, there was a span of 14 bases. The CDR3 runs 14 residues. CDR3 amino acids: CASSYQVRLNEQYF. The DNA of the CDR3 is TGTGCCAGCAGTTATCAGGTCCGGTTAAACGAGCAGTACTTC.

The chain is built from TRBV19 and TRBJ1-1, with D hard to call. The V gene lost 2 bases and the J gene lost 6 bases, with 7 bases spanning the gap. CDR3 length: 12 residues. Germline V gene lookup returns CDR1 LNHDA and CDR2 SQIVND (reference sequence). The CDR3 here is CASSISGPEAFF. CDR3 bases: TGTGCCAGTAGTATATCTGGACCTGAAGCTTTCTTT.

The table lists this clonotype with a few counts. The V and J genes are TRBV2 and TRBJ2-1; D call uncertain. The CDR3 spans 13 residues. Trimming removed 6 bases from V and 4 bases from J, with 10 bases in between. Germline lookup yields CDR1 SNHLY and CDR2 FYNNEI. CDR3 DNA sequence: TGTGCCAGCAGCCAAAACTGGTACAATGAGCAGTTCTTC. This sequence encodes CASSQNWYNEQFF.

This clonotype showed up many times. The chain links TRBV29-1 to TRBJ2-3; no clear D. The CDR3 spans 15 residues. Looked up from germline, CDR1 is SQVTM and CDR2 is ANQGSEA. Trimming cost V 4 bases and J 4 bases, with 18 bases left between them. CDR3 nucleotide sequence: TGCAGCGTTGTCCCCAGGATGGGCAATGCAGATACGCAGTATTTT. Protein product: CSVVPRMGNADTQYF.

The V and J genes are TRBV9 and TRBJ2-7, with D possibly called TRBD1 or TRBD2 (5 bases each). This CDR3 comprises 15 residues. The V end lost 2 bases, the J end lost 6 bases, and 18 bases lay between the germline ends. Per the germline V gene, CDR1 is SGDLS and CDR2 is YYNGEE. CDR3 sequence reads: CASSVAGTPPSEQYF. The DNA of the CDR3 is TGTGCCAGCAGCGTCGCCGGGACCCCACCGTCCGAGCAGTACTTC. Full variable domain (rest looked up from reference TRBV9 and TRBJ2-7): DSGVTQTPKHLITATGQRVTLRCSPRSGDLSVYWYQQSLDQGLQFLIQYYNGEERAKGNILERFSAQQFPDLHSELNLSSLELGDSALYFCASSVAGTPPSEQYFGPGTRLTVT.

The rearrangement joins TRBV6-2 or TRBV6-3 to TRBJ2-4, with D unresolved. Trimming cost V 2 bases and J 6 bases, with 5 bases left between them. Germline-derived CDR1 and CDR2 are MNHEY and SVGEGT. There are 12 residues in the CDR3. In DNA, the CDR3 is TGTGCCAGCAGTTACGATCGAAACATTCAGTACTTC. Protein: CASSYDRNIQYF.

In this sample, this clonotype turned up a few times. The chain employs TRBV29-1 and TRBJ2-7; no definite D call. This CDR3 region has 11 residues. Trimming shortened V by 5 bases and J by 0 bases, and 5 bases separated the two germline ends. Germline CDR1 SQVTM, CDR2 ANQGSEA. The CDR3 nucleotides read TGCAGCGTTAAGTCCTCCTACGAGCAGTACTTC. The encoded protein is CSVKSSYEQYF.

This clonotype was recorded a few times. The chain uses TRBV7-9 and TRBJ2-7; 9 nucleotides align to TRBD1. Trimming removed 5 bases from V and 2 bases from J; junction bases left unmatched: 7. Per the germline V gene, CDR1 is SEHNR and CDR2 is FQNEAQ (reference sequence). This CDR3 has 15 amino acids. This CDR3 is CASSRLGTGTYEQYF. The DNA for the CDR3 is TGTGCCAGCAGCCGACTCGGGACAGGGACCTACGAGCAGTACTTC.

This chain connects TRBV12-3 or TRBV12-4 to TRBJ2-7; D ambiguous. Trimming removed 3 bases at V and 3 bases at J, with 9 bases between. This CDR3 region has 13 residues. DNA of the CDR3: TGTGCCAGCAGTTTGGTGATGAACTACGAGCAGTACTTC. Protein product: CASSLVMNYEQYF.

This clonotype was counted only a few times. The chain has TRBV20-1 and TRBJ2-5; TRBD2 is a possible D gene (5 bases). From germline, CDR1 is DFQATT and CDR2 SNEGSKA (reference sequence). With 6 bases removed from V and 1 base from J, the gap between germline ends came to 12 bases. The CDR3 totals 13 residues. CDR3 residues: CSAPGETQETQYF. In DNA, the CDR3 is TGCAGTGCCCCTGGGGAGACCCAAGAGACCCAGTACTTC.

This clonotype appeared a few times. This chain connects TRBV20-1 to TRBJ2-5, with a possible D match to TRBD1 (6 bases). Trimming cost V 1 base and J 3 bases, with 12 bases left between them. The CDR3 is 14 amino acids. The germline gives CDR1 DFQATT, CDR2 SNEGSKA (reference sequence). CDR3 DNA: TGCAGTGCTAGAGTTACAGGGACGAAAGAGACCCAGTACTTC. This sequence encodes CSARVTGTKETQYF.

The CDR3 sequence is CASSVDRDREAFF. The DNA for the CDR3 is TGTGCCAGCTCAGTGGACCGGGACAGAGAAGCTTTCTTT. The rearrangement links TRBV18 to TRBJ1-1; 7 nucleotides match TRBD1. The J segment lost 8 bases and the V segment lost 5 bases, leaving 8 bases of the junction unmatched. CDR1 is KGHSH, CDR2 LQKENI, per germline. The CDR3 is made up of 13 amino acids.

The V call is TRBV29-1, the J call TRBJ1-2; D call uncertain. Trimming pared 6 bases from V and 6 bases from J, leaving 17 bases between. CDR1 is SQVTM, CDR2 ANQGSEA, per germline. This CDR3 spans 13 amino acids. In nucleotides, the CDR3 is TGCAGCGTAACCAACCGGGCAGTCGATGGCTACACCTTC. It encodes CSVTNRAVDGYTF.

This chain joins TRBV12-3 or TRBV12-4 and TRBJ1-1, with 9 bases matching TRBD1. Trimming took 1 base from V and 1 from J; bases not matched to a gene: 10. The CDR3 contains 18 residues. CDR3 protein: CASSLVIGQGLTNTEAFF. Here the CDR3 DNA reads TGTGCCAGCAGTTTAGTAATCGGACAGGGGTTAACGAACACTGAAGCTTTCTTT.

V is TRBV6-2 or TRBV6-3 and J is TRBJ1-5, with TRBD1 matching 10 bases. The CDR3 runs 17 residues. Trimming cost V 4 bases and J 0 bases; bases outside gene matches: 6. The germline V gene encodes CDR1 MNHEY and CDR2 SVGEGT. CDR3 region: CASSFRQGAISNQPQHF. CDR3 in DNA: TGTGCCAGCAGTTTTCGACAGGGGGCCATTAGCAATCAGCCCCAGCATTTT.

The chain uses TRBV18 and TRBJ1-2, with a possible D match to TRBD1 (5 bases). Germline V gene sequence: CDR1 KGHSH, CDR2 LQKENI. The CDR3 consists of 16 residues. The V and J ends lost 0 bases and 4 bases respectively, with 15 bases between them. In DNA, the CDR3 is TGTGCCAGCTCACCACCAAATCTAGGGGTTCCCTATGGCTACACCTTC. Protein product: CASSPPNLGVPYGYTF.

This clonotype was picked up a small number of times. V gene TRBV5-1 combines with J gene TRBJ2-7; 10 bases match TRBD1. This CDR3 contains 18 residues. Germline V gene data show CDR1 as SGHRS and CDR2 as YFSETQ. Trimming cost V 3 bases and J 0 bases; bases outside gene matches: 12. CDR3 protein: CASSWRPDRGLSSYEQYF. The CDR3 DNA is TGCGCCAGCAGCTGGAGACCTGACAGGGGGCTGAGCTCCTACGAGCAGTACTTC.

CDR3 nucleotides: TGTGCCAGCACAAAACAGAGCTCCTACAATGAGCAGTTCTTC. Its translation is CASTKQSSYNEQFF. V usage is TRBV6-1 and J usage is TRBJ2-1; no clear D gene. The CDR3 spans 14 residues. V was pared by 7 bases and J by 0 bases, with 10 bases between. Germline loops: CDR1 MNHNS, CDR2 SASEGT.

The J gene is TRBJ1-5, the V gene TRBV30; D might be TRBD1 (6 bases). The CDR3 loop spans 15 amino acids. Germline V lookup: CDR1 GTSNPN, CDR2 SVGIG (reference sequence). Trimming cost V 5 bases and J 2 bases, with 16 bases left between them. The CDR3 DNA reads as TGTGCCTGGGTTAGCCGGGACAACCGCAATCAGCCCCAGCATTTT. Translating it yields CAWVSRDNRNQPQHF.